This TCR beta chain was captured by sequencing in a study of spatial heterogeneity in lung cancer. Study summary: Detection consistently captured more beta-chain sequences than alpha-chain sequences.

Specified time point: sample taken at primary tumor resection. Unsorted whole RNA samples from tumor, nontumor lung or frozen PBMC were sequenced. Individually, TCR cDNA molecules were each labelled with a unique molecular identifier. TCRdb ran MiXCR on the 5' RACE reads and lists one entry per CDR3 protein. The sample has roughly 1,500 distinct CDR3 sequences, roughly 10% seen once; the top ten hold less than 45%. Findings and limits, study-wide: Mutation counts in tumors were tracked by counts of expanded intratumoral alpha and beta TCRs.

CDR3 length equals 13 residues. Germline V gives CDR1 SGHDT, CDR2 YYEEEE. Trimming at V came to 4 bases and at J to 7 bases, leaving 6 bases not matched to a gene. By share of the sample, this clonotype is medium-sized. The antigen is not known. Sequenced here: lung tumor tissue, sampled at surgery. The receptor's source is a female donor with early-stage non-small cell lung cancer. The gene calls are TRBV5-6 and TRBJ2-3; 7 bases align to TRBD2. In DNA form, the CDR3 reads TGTGCCAGCAGCGAGACTAGCACCCATACGCAGTATTTT. It codes for CASSETSTHTQYF.